These 9 T cell receptor beta chains were all obtained from the same sample, sequenced in a study of blood T cell repertoires in COVID-19. Here immunoSEQ multiplex PCR was the method, and the copy in TCRdb shows in-frame clones only, minus some. The table shows 350,000 to 450,000 clones, with more than 70% occurring only once. Specimen: peripheral blood. The receptors shown here come from a woman aged 55-75 years with COVID-19, enrolled during active disease.

The rearrangement joins TRBV19 to TRBJ1-2; 9 bases agree with TRBD1. V trimming: 5 bases; J trimming: 8 bases; junction bases outside the gene matches: 6. CDR3 size: 13 residues. Germline V lookup: CDR1 LNHDA, CDR2 SQIVND (reference sequence). The CDR3 region is CASSPRTGEGYTF. Here the CDR3 DNA reads TGTGCCAGTAGTCCGCGGACAGGGGAGGGCTACACCTTC.

This sequence joins TRBV7-9 and TRBJ1-2; D may be TRBD1 (5 bases). V dropped 3 bases and J dropped 6 bases, with 8 bases sitting between them. The CDR3 is 12 amino acids. CDR1 is SEHNR and CDR2 is FQNEAQ in the germline V gene (reference sequence). CDR3 amino acids: CASSFGGNGYTF. The CDR3 bases are TGTGCCAGCAGCTTTGGGGGGAATGGCTACACCTTC.

This CDR3 reads CAIRPGQEGLEETQYF. Here the CDR3 DNA reads TGTGCCATCAGACCCGGACAGGAGGGGTTGGAAGAGACCCAGTACTTC. The chain links TRBV10-3 to TRBJ2-5; TRBD1 might be the D (7 bases). Germline CDR1 ENHRY, CDR2 SYGVKD. Trimming pared 6 bases from V and 3 bases from J, leaving 20 bases between. The CDR3 is 16 residues long.

J is TRBJ1-4 and V is TRBV2; D call uncertain. The germline gives CDR1 SNHLY, CDR2 FYNNEI. The V end lost 6 bases, the J end lost 4 bases, and 15 bases lay between the germline ends. The CDR3 consists of 15 residues. CDR3 sequence (DNA): TGTGCCAGCAGGGCGACAATTGGTGGTAATGAAAAACTGTTTTTT. Amino acid sequence: CASRATIGGNEKLFF.

The V gene is TRBV3-1 (or the pseudogene TRBV3-2), the J gene TRBJ2-7, with 8 bases matching TRBD2. The CDR3 loop spans 13 amino acids. With 4 bases clipped from V and 3 bases from J, the junction kept 2 bases outside the gene matches. Looked up from germline, CDR1 is LGHDT and CDR2 is YNNKEL (reference sequence). The CDR3 sequence: CASSLSGGYEQYF. The CDR3 nucleotides read TGTGCCAGCAGCCTCAGCGGGGGCTACGAGCAGTACTTC.

The rearrangement joins TRBV5-1 to TRBJ1-2; D gene uncertain. CDR1 is SGHRS and CDR2 is YFSETQ in the germline V gene. CDR3 length: 16 amino acids. V shed 0 bases and J shed 0 bases, with 12 bases lying between them. DNA for the CDR3: TGCGCCAGCAGCTTGGCTTCCTCAGGCGCTAACTATGGCTACACCTTC. Its translation: CASSLASSGANYGYTF. The variable domain in full, completed from reference TRBV5-1 and TRBJ1-2, reads KAGVTQTPRYLIKTRGQQVTLSCSPISGHRSVSWYQQTPGQGLQFLFEYFSETQRNKGNFPGRFSGRQFSNSRSEMNVSTLELGDSALYLCASSLASSGANYGYTFGSGTRLTVV.

This rearrangement joins TRBV5-4 to TRBJ2-7, with a possible D match to TRBD1 (6 bases). This CDR3 contains 14 residues. V was clipped by 2 bases and J by 3 bases, with 12 bases between them. The germline V gene has CDR1 SGHNT and CDR2 YYREEE (reference sequence). The DNA for the CDR3 is TGTGCCAGCAGCTTTGGTCAGGGGCTCTACGAGCAGTACTTC. It codes for CASSFGQGLYEQYF.

The chain combines TRBV6-5 with TRBJ1-5; no clear D. Germline values: CDR1 MNHEY, CDR2 SVGAGI. V was cut by 7 bases and J by 6 bases, with 16 bases left in between. This CDR3 has 14 amino acids. The CDR3 loop is CASKLRVGSQPQHF. The CDR3 DNA sequence: TGTGCCAGCAAACTCCGGGTAGGGAGTCAGCCCCAGCATTTT.

CDR3 amino acids: CASSIEGVGITDTQYF. The CDR3, as DNA: TGCGCCAGCAGCATCGAGGGAGTTGGGATAACAGATACGCAGTATTTT. The rearrangement links TRBV5-1 to TRBJ2-3; D perhaps matches TRBD2 (5 bases). Germline V gene lookup returns CDR1 SGHRS and CDR2 YFSETQ. CDR3 length: 16 residues. The germline V and J ends were trimmed by 4 bases and 3 bases, with 18 bases remaining between them.